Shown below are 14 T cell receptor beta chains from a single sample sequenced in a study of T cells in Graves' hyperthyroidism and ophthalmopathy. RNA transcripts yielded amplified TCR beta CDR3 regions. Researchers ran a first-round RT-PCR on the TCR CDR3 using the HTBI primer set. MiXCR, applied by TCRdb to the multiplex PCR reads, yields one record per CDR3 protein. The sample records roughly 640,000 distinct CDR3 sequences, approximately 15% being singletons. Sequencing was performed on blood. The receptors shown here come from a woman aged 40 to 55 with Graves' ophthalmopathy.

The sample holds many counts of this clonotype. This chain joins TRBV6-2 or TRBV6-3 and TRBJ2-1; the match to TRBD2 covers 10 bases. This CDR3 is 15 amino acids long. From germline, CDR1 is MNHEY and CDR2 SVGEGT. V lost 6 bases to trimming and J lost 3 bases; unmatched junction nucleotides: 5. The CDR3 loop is CASSLAGASYNEQFF. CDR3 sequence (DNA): TGTGCCAGCAGCCTAGCGGGAGCGAGCTACAATGAGCAGTTCTTC.

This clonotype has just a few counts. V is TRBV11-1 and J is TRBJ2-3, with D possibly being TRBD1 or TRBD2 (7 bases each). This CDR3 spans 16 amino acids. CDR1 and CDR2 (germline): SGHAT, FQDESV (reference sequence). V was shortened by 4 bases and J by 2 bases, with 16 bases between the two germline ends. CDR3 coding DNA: TGTGCCAGCAGCTCCCAGGGGGGACTACACACAGATACGCAGTATTTT. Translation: CASSSQGGLHTDTQYF.

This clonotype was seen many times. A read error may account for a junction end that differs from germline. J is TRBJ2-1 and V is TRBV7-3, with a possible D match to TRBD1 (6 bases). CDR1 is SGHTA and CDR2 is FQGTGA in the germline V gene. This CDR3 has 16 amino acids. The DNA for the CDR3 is TGTGCCAGCAGCATAACCGGGACACGGCACTACAATGAGCAGTTCTTC. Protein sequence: CASSITGTRHYNEQFF.

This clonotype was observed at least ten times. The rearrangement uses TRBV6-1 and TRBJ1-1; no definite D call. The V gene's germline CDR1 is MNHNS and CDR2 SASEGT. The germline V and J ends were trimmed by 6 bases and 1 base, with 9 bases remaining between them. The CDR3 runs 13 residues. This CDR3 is CASRDRENTEAFF. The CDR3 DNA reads TGTGCCAGCAGGGACCGAGAGAACACTGAAGCTTTCTTT.

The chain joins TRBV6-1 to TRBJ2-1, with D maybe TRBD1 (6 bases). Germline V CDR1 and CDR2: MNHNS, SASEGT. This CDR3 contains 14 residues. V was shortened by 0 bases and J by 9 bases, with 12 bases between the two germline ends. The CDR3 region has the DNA TGTGCCAGCAGTGAAGCCACAGGGTTGGTTGAGCAGTTCTTC. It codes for CASSEATGLVEQFF.

The CDR3 loop reads CSARDLGTGGTRDQPQHF. CDR3 coding DNA: TGCAGTGCTAGAGATCTGGGGACAGGAGGGACGCGTGATCAGCCCCAGCATTTT. The V and J genes are TRBV20-1 and TRBJ1-5, with 8 bases lining up with TRBD1. The V segment lost 0 bases and the J segment 5 bases; nucleotides outside the gene matches: 15. The CDR3 runs 18 residues. Germline V gives CDR1 DFQATT, CDR2 SNEGSKA (reference sequence).

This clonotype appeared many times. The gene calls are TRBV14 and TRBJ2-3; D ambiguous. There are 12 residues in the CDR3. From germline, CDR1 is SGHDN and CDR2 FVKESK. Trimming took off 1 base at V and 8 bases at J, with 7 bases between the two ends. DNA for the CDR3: TGTGCCAGCAGCCAAGGGCAGGTTACGCAGTATTTT. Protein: CASSQGQVTQYF.

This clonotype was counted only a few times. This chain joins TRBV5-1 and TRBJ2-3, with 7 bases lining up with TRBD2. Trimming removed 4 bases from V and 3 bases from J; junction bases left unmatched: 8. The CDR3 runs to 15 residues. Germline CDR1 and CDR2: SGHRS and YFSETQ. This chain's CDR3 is CASSQPSGKTDTQYF. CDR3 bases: TGCGCCAGCAGCCAACCTAGCGGAAAAACAGATACGCAGTATTTT.

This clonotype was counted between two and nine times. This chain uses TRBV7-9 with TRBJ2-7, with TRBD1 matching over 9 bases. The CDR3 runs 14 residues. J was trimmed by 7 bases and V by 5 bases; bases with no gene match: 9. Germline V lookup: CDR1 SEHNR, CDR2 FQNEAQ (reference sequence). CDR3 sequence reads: CASSLGDRAGEQYF. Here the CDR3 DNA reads TGTGCCAGCAGCCTTGGGGACAGGGCGGGGGAGCAGTACTTC.

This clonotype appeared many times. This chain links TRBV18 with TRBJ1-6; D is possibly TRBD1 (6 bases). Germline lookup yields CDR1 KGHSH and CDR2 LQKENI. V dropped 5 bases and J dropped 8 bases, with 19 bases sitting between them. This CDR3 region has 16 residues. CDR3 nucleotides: TGTGCCAGCTCATCCGGATATGACAGGAGCGATTCACCCCTCCACTTT. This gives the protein CASSSGYDRSDSPLHF.

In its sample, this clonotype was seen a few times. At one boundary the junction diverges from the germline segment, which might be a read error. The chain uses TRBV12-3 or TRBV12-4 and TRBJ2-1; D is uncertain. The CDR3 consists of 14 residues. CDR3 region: CANSLGQASNEQFF. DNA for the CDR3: TGTGCCAACAGTTTGGGTCAGGCCAGCAATGAGCAGTTCTTC.

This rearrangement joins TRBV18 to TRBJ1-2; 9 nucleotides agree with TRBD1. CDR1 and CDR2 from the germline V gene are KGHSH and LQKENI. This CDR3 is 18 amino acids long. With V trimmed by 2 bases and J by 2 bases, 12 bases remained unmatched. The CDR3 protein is CASSPGGDRANPNYGYTF. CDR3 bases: TGTGCCAGCTCACCAGGGGGGGACAGGGCCAACCCCAACTATGGCTACACCTTC.

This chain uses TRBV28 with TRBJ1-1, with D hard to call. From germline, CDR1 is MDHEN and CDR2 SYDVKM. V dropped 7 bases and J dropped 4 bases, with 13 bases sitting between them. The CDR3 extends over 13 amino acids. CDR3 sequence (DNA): TGTGCCAGCACCCAAAACCTAAGCACTGAAGCTTTCTTT. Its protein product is CASTQNLSTEAFF.

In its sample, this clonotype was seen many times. The CDR3 region is CASSAGLAAHTDTQYF. The CDR3 nucleotides are TGTGCCAGCAGTGCAGGACTAGCGGCTCACACAGATACGCAGTATTTT. This chain uses TRBV6-1 with TRBJ2-3, with 10 bases that match TRBD2. With V trimmed by 4 bases and J by 2 bases, 6 bases remained unmatched. The CDR3 covers 16 residues. The germline gives CDR1 MNHNS, CDR2 SASEGT.